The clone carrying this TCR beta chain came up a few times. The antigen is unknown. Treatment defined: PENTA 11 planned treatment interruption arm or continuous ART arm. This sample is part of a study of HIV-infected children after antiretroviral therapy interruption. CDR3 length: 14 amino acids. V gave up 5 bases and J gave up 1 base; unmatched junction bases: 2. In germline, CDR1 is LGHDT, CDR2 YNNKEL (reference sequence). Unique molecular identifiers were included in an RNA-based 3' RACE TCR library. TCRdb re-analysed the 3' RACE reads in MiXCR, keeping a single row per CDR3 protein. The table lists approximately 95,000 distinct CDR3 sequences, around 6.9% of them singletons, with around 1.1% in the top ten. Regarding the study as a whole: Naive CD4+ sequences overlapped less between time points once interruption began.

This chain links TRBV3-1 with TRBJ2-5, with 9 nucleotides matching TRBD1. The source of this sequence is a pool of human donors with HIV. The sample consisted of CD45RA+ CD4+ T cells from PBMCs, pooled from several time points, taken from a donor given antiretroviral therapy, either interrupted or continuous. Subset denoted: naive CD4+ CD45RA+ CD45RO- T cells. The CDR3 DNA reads TGTGCCAGCAGCGAGGGACAGGGCCAAGAGACCCAGTACTTC. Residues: CASSEGQGQETQYF.